This T cell receptor beta chain is drawn from a study of T-cell reconstitution after alpha-beta-depleted transplantation in children. Comment on this clonotype: No antigen is known for it. The CDR3 does not close with the conserved phenylalanine or tryptophan, likely indicating a read error.

General study points: Several patients had high TCRbeta diversity at day 60; it came from surviving recipient T cells and thymic progenitors. Among T cells one year after transplant, newly produced cells accounted for most counts and diversity. Two months or so post-transplant, alpha-beta T cells reportedly derived from several hundred expanded graft clones.

Unique molecular identifiers were used in preparing the TCRbeta library. In TCRdb, the PCR reads were re-called with MiXCR into one record per CDR3 protein. Of over 90,000 distinct CDR3 sequences detected, 6% appear once; the ten largest clones hold more than 5.5%. Trimming pared 6 bases from V and 3 bases from J, leaving 9 bases between. There are 12 residues in the CDR3. V usage is TRBV12-3 or TRBV12-4 and J usage is TRBJ2-7, with D tentatively TRBD1 (5 bases). This specimen consisted of PBMCs, mostly from graft donor cells, obtained 60 days after TCRalphabeta/CD19-depleted stem cell transplant. The clonotype comes from a female patient aged 2-9 years who had a stem cell transplant for Fanconi anemia, so the T cells may come from the graft donor. The CDR3 region is CASSPDSYEQYY. The CDR3 DNA sequence: TGTGCCAGCAGCCCCGACAGCTACGAGCAGTACTAC.